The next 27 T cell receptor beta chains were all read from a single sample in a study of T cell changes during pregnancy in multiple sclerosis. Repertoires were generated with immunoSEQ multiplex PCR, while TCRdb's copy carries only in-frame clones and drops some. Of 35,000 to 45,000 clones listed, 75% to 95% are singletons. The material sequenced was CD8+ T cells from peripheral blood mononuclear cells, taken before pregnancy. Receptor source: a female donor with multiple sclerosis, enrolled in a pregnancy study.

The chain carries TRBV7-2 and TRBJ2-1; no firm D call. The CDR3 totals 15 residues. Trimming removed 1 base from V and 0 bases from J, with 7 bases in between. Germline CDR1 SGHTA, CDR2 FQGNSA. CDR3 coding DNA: TGTGCCAGCAGCTTAGGTCCCAGCTCCTACAATGAGCAGTTCTTC. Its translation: CASSLGPSSYNEQFF.

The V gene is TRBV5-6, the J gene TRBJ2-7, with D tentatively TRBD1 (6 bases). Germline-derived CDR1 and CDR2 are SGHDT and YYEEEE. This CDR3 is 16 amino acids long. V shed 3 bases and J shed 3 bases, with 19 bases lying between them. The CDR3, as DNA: TGTGCCAGCAGCTCCGCGGACAGTCCGACCCACTACGAGCAGTACTTC. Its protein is CASSSADSPTHYEQYF.

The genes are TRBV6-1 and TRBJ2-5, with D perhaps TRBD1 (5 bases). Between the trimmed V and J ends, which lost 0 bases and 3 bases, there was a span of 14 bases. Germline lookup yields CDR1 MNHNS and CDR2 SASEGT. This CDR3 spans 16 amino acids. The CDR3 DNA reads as TGTGCCAGCAGTGAAGCGCAAGGGGTAGGAAAAGAGACCCAGTACTTC. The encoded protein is CASSEAQGVGKETQYF.

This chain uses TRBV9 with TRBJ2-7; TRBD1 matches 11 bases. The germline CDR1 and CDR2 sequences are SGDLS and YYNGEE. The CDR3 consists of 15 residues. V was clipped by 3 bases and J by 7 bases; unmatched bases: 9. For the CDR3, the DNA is TGTGCCAGCAGCGACGGACAGGGGGCTTTGGGAGAGCAGTACTTC. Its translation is CASSDGQGALGEQYF.

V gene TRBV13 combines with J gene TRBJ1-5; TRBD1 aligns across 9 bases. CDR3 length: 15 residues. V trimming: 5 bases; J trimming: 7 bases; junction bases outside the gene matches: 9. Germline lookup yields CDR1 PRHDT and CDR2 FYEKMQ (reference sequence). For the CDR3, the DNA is TGTGCCAGCAGCCTTCGCCGGGACAGGGACCAGCCCCAGCATTTT. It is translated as CASSLRRDRDQPQHF.

CDR3 in amino acids: CASSLRDFGTDTQYF. Here the CDR3 DNA reads TGTGCCAGCAGCTTAAGGGACTTCGGGACAGATACGCAGTATTTT. The V gene is TRBV7-9, the J gene TRBJ2-3; the D gene is possibly TRBD2 (6 bases). Germline CDR1 is SEHNR and CDR2 is FQNEAQ (reference sequence). This CDR3 spans 15 amino acids. Trimming stripped 2 bases from V and 3 bases from J, with 12 bases between.

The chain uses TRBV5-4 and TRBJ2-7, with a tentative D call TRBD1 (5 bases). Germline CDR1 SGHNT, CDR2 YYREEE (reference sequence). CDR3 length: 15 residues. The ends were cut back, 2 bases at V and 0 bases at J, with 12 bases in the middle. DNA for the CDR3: TGTGCCAGCAGCTTTCCGACAGATACCTCCTACGAGCAGTACTTC. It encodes CASSFPTDTSYEQYF.

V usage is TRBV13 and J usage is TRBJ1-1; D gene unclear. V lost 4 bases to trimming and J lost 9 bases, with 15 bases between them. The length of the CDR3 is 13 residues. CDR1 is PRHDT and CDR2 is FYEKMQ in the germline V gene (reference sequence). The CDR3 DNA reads TGTGCCAGCAGCTCGTGGAGGGCAGATCAAGCTTTCTTT. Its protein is CASSSWRADQAFF.

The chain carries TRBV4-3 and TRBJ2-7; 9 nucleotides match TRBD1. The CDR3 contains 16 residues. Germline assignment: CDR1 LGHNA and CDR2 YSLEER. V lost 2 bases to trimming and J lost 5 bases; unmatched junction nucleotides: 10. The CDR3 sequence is CASSQHLDGTGNEQYF. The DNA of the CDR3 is TGCGCCAGCAGCCAACACCTAGACGGGACAGGGAACGAGCAGTACTTC.

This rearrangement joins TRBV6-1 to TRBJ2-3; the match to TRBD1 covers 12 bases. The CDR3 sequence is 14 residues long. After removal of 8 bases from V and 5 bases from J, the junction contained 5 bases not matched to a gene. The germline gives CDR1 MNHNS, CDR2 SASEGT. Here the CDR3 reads CASSGTGGEDTQYF. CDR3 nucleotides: TGTGCCAGCTCCGGGACAGGGGGCGAAGATACGCAGTATTTT.

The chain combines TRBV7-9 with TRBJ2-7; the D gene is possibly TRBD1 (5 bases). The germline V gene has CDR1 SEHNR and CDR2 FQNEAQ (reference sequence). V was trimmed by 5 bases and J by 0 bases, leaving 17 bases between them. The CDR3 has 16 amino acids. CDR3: CASSGSQGLLSYEQYF. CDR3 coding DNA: TGTGCCAGCAGCGGGTCCCAGGGTCTACTCTCCTACGAGCAGTACTTC.

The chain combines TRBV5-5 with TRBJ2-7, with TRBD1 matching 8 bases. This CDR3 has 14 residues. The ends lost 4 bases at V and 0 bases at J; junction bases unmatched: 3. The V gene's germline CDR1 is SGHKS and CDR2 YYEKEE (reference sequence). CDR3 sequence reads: CASSMGTGSYEQYF. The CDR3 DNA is TGTGCCAGCAGCATGGGGACAGGCTCCTACGAGCAGTACTTC.

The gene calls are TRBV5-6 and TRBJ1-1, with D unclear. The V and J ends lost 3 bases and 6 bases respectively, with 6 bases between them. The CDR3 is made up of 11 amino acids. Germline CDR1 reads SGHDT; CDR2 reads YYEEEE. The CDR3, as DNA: TGTGCCAGCAGCTCTCCCCCTGAAGCTTTCTTT. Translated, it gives CASSSPPEAFF.

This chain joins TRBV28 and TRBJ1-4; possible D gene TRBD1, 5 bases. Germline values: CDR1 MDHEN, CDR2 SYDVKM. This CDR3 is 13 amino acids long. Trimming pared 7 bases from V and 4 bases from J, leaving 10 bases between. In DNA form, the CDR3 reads TGTGCCAGCACCCTAGGGGTTAATGAAAAACTGTTTTTT. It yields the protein CASTLGVNEKLFF.

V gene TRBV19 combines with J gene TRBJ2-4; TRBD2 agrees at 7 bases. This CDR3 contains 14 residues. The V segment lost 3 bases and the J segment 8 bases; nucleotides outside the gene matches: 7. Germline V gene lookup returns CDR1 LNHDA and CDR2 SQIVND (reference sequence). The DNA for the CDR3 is TGTGCCAGTAGTATGGGGGGGAGGGTTGACATTCAGTACTTC. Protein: CASSMGGRVDIQYF. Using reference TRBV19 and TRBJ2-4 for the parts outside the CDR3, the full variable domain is DGGITQSPKYLFRKEGQNVTLSCEQNLNHDAMYWYRQDPGQGLRLIYYSQIVNDFQKGDIAEGYSVSREKKESFPLTVTSAQKNPTAFYLCASSMGGRVDIQYFGAGTRLSVL.

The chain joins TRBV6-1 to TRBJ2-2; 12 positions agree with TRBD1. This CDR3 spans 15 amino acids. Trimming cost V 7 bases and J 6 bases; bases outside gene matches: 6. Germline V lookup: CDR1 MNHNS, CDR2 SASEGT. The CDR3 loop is CASNTGQGASGELFF. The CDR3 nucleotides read TGTGCCAGCAACACGGGACAGGGGGCTTCCGGGGAGCTGTTTTTT.

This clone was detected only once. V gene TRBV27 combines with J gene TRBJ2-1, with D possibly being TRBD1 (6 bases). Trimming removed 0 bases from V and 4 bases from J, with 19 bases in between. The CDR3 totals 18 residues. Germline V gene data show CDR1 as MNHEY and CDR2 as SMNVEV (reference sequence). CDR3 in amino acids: CASSLSAGQHSIYNEQFF. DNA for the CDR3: TGTGCCAGCAGTTTATCCGCAGGACAGCACAGTATATACAATGAGCAGTTCTTC.

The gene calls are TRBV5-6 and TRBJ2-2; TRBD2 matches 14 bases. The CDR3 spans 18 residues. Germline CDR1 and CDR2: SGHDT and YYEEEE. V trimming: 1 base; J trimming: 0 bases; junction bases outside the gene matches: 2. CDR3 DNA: TGTGCCAGCAGCTTGCCGGGACTAGCGGGAGCGAACACCGGGGAGCTGTTTTTT. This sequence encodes CASSLPGLAGANTGELFF.

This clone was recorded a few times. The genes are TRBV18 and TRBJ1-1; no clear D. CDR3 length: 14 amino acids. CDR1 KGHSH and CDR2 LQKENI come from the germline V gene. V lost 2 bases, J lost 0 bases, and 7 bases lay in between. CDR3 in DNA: TGTGCCAGCTCACCAGAGGTGATGAACACTGAAGCTTTCTTT. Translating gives CASSPEVMNTEAFF.

In DNA form, the CDR3 reads TGTGCCAGCAGTTTATCTCGGACAGGTCTATTGGTCAATGAGCAGTTCTTC. Encoded protein: CASSLSRTGLLVNEQFF. V usage is TRBV27 and J usage is TRBJ2-1, with 7 bases aligning to TRBD1. Trimming removed 0 bases from V and 6 bases from J; junction bases left unmatched: 11. The CDR3 runs to 17 residues. Germline V gene lookup returns CDR1 MNHEY and CDR2 SMNVEV (reference sequence).

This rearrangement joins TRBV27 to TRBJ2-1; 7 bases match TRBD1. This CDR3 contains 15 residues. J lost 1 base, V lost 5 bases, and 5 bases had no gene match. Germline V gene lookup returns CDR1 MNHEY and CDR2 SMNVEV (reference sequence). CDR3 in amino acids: CASSPRQGSYNEQFF. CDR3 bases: TGTGCCAGCAGTCCTCGACAGGGATCCTACAATGAGCAGTTCTTC.

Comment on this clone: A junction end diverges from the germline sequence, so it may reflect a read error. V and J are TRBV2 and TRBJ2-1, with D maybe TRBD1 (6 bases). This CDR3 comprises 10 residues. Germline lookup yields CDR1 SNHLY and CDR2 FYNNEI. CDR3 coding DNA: TGTGCCAGCGGGGGCAGGGGAAGAGTCTTC. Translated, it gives CASGGRGRVF.

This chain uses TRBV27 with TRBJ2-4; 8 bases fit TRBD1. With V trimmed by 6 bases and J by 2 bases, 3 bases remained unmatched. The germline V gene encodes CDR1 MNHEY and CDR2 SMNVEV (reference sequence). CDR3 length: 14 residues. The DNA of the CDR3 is TGTGCCAGCAGACCAGGGGGCTCCAAAAACATTCAGTACTTC. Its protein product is CASRPGGSKNIQYF.

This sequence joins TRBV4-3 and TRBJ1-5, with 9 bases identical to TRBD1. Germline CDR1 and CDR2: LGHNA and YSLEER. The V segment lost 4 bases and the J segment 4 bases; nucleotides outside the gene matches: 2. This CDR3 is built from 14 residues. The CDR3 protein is CASSLGTGNQPQHF. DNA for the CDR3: TGCGCCAGCAGCCTCGGGACAGGGAATCAGCCCCAGCATTTT.

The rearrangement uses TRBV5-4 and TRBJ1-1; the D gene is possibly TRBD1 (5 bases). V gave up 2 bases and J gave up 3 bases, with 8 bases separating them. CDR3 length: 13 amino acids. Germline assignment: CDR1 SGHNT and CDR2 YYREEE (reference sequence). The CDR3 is CASSFAGDTEAFF. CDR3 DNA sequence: TGTGCCAGCAGCTTTGCGGGGGACACTGAAGCTTTCTTT.

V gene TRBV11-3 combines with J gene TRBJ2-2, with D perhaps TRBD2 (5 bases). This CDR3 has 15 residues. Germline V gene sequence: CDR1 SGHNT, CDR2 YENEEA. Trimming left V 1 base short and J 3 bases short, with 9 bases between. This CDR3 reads CASSLARGYTGELFF. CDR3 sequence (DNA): TGTGCCAGCAGCTTAGCTCGAGGGTACACCGGGGAGCTGTTTTTT.

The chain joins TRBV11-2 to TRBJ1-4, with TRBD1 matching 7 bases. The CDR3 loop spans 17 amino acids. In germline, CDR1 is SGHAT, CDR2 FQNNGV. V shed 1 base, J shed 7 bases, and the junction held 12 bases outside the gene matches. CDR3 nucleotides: TGTGCCAGCAGCTTAGGGGAAATAGGGACAGAGGGTGAAAAACTGTTTTTT. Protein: CASSLGEIGTEGEKLFF.